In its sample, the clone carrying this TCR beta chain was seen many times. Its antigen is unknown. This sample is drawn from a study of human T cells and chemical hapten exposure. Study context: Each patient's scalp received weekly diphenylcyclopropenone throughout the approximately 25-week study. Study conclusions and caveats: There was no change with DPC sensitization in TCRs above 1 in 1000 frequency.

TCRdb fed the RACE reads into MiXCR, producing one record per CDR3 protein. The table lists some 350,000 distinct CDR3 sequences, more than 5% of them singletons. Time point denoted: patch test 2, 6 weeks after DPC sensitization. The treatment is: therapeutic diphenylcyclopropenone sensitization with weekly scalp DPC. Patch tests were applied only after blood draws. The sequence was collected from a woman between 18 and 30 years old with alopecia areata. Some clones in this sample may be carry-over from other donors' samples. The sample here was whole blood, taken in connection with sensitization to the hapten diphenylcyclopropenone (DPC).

CDR3 sequence (DNA): TGCAGCGTGTCGACGGGGCTAGCGAACACCGGGGAGCTGTTTTTT. It specifies CSVSTGLANTGELFF. This rearrangement joins TRBV29-1 to TRBJ2-2; D tentatively reads TRBD1 or TRBD2 (5 bases each). V gave up 6 bases and J gave up 0 bases, with 14 bases separating them. The V gene's germline CDR1 is SQVTM and CDR2 ANQGSEA. CDR3 size: 15 residues.